This T cell receptor (beta chain) comes out of a study of shared clonotypes between healthy human individuals. The germline V and J ends were trimmed by 4 bases and 4 bases, with 12 bases remaining between them. The CDR3 runs to 14 residues. From germline, CDR1 is SEHNR and CDR2 FQNEAQ (reference sequence). Assay used: immunoSEQ multiplex PCR; TCRdb lists only in-frame clones, some missing. The sample yields around 2,100,000 clones, approximately 95% seen once. Only CD45RO-negative cells positively selected for CCR7 counted as naive CD8 cells, so terminally differentiated effector memory CD45RA+ cells were excluded. All participating donors were Caucasian adults from Nashville, Tennessee.

Specimen: naive CD8+ T cells sorted from blood. The chain is built from TRBV7-9 and TRBJ2-3, with D uncertain. The clonotype comes from a young man in good health. The CDR3 is CASSSPDGPDTQYF. In nucleotides, the CDR3 is TGTGCCAGCAGCTCCCCCGACGGACCAGATACGCAGTATTTT.